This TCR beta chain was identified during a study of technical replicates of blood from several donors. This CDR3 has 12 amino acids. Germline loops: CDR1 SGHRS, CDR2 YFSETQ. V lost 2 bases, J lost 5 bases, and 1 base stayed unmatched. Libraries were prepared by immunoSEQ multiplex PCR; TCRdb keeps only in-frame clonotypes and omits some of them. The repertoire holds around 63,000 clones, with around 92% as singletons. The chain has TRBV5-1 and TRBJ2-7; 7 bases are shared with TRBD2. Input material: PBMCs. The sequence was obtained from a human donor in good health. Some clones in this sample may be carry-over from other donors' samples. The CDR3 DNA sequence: TGCGCCAGCAGCTTCGGGGGGAACGAGCAGTACTTC. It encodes CASSFGGNEQYF.